The rows below give T cell receptor beta chains drawn from one sample of a study of glioma-infiltrating T cells after dendritic cell vaccination. The table came from immunoSEQ multiplex PCR; TCRdb's copy has only in-frame clones and leaves some out. The sample has approximately 90,000 clones, approximately 80% seen once. The sample in question was blood, obtained after dendritic cell vaccination. The source is a human donor with glioblastoma. CDR3s include the opening cysteine and the closing phenylalanine or tryptophan. D genes are given only for firm matches. For some rows the clone size is stated as once, few or many, or as a class when expanded; others skip it.

16,TRBD1,TRBV5-1,TRBJ2-3,.,CASSLGTGNNADTQYF,TGCGCCAGCAGCTTGGGGACAGGGAATAATGCAGATACGCAGTATTTT
16,TRBD1,TRBV7-2,TRBJ1-6,.,CASSLTGGAGNSPLHF,TGTGCCAGCAGCTTGACAGGGGGCGCAGGTAATTCACCCCTCCACTTT
11,TRBD1,TRBV2,TRBJ2-7,.,CASHRGFEQYF,TGTGCCAGCCACAGGGGATTCGAGCAGTACTTC
12,.,TRBV6-1,TRBJ1-2,once,CASSEVSYGYTF,TGTGCCAGCAGTGAAGTATCTTATGGCTACACCTTC
14,.,TRBV5-1,TRBJ2-5,.,CASSFQDSQETQYF,TGCGCCAGCAGCTTCCAGGACAGCCAAGAGACCCAGTACTTC
15,.,TRBV7-2,TRBJ1-5,.,CASSSTGSREQPQHF,TGTGCCAGCAGCTCAACAGGTAGTCGGGAGCAGCCCCAGCATTTT
13,.,TRBV11-2,TRBJ1-5,.,CACSRGLNQPQHF,TGTGCCTGCAGCAGGGGACTCAATCAGCCCCAGCATTTT
14,.,TRBV30,TRBJ1-5,few,CAWSRSRQAEPQHF,TGTGCCTGGAGTCGTAGTAGACAGGCTGAGCCCCAGCATTTT
14,.,TRBV5-6,TRBJ1-6,.,CASSFGRGRAPLHF,TGTGCCAGCAGCTTCGGTAGGGGGAGGGCACCCCTCCACTTT
12,.,TRBV5-6,TRBJ2-2,.,CASSFGTGELFF,TGTGCCAGCAGCTTCGGTACCGGGGAGCTGTTTTTT
12,.,TRBV19,TRBJ2-4,.,CVSSMFRGIQYF,TGTGTCAGTAGTATGTTCCGGGGCATTCAGTACTTC
12,.,TRBV11-2,TRBJ2-3,.,CASSRIAVQVYF,TGTGCCAGCAGCCGCATAGCGGTTCAAGTGTATTTT
13,TRBD2,TRBV6-5,TRBJ2-1,.,CASMVSGYNEQFF,TGTGCCAGCATGGTTAGCGGGTACAATGAGCAGTTCTTC
15,.,TRBV7-8,TRBJ2-1,few,CASSYQGNRYNEQFF,TGTGCCAGCAGCTACCAGGGGAATCGGTACAATGAGCAGTTCTTC
14,.,TRBV5-4,TRBJ1-5,.,CASSVGVSNQPQHF,TGTGCCAGCAGCGTCGGTGTGAGCAATCAGCCCCAGCATTTT
15,.,TRBV5-6,TRBJ2-5,.,CASSSGQGGGETQYF,TGTGCCAGCAGTAGCGGCCAGGGAGGAGGAGAGACCCAGTACTTC
15,TRBD1,TRBV30,TRBJ1-4,.,CAWSAYRGFFEKLFF,TGTGCCTGGAGCGCCTACAGGGGATTTTTTGAAAAACTGTTTTTT
18,TRBD2,TRBV5-5,TRBJ2-1,few,CASSRKIDLAESYNEQFF,TGTGCCAGCAGCCGTAAAATAGACCTAGCGGAATCCTACAATGAGCAGTTCTTC
18,.,TRBV5-1,TRBJ1-6,.,CASSRTDRSYSYNSPLHF,TGCGCCAGCAGTCGGACCGACAGGTCGTACTCCTATAATTCACCCCTCCACTTT
15,.,TRBV5-8,TRBJ2-5,once,CASSLYLRQQETQYF,TGTGCCAGCAGCTTGTATTTGAGACAGCAAGAGACCCAGTACTTC
15,.,TRBV15,TRBJ2-7,.,CATSRDRGSSYEQYF,TGTGCCACCAGCAGAGATAGGGGGAGCTCCTACGAGCAGTACTTC
14,.,TRBV5-1,TRBJ1-1,.,CASSLSVPNTEAFF,TGCGCCAGCAGCCTCTCAGTGCCGAACACTGAAGCTTTCTTT
16,.,TRBV9,TRBJ2-2,.,CASSVVLEAGAGELFF,TGTGCCAGCAGCGTAGTCTTAGAGGCGGGCGCCGGGGAGCTGTTTTTT
14,.,TRBV10-3,TRBJ1-4,.,CAISEGATNEKLFF,TGTGCCATCAGTGAAGGGGCAACTAATGAAAAACTGTTTTTT
15,.,TRBV27,TRBJ1-2,.,CASSPLEGRLNGYTF,TGTGCCAGCAGTCCCCTGGAGGGGCGCTTGAATGGCTACACCTTC
15,.,TRBV4-1,TRBJ1-2,once,CASSQDIQGHYGYTF,TGCGCCAGCAGCCAAGATATTCAGGGGCACTATGGCTACACCTTC
13,TRBD1,TRBV5-1,TRBJ2-7,.,CASGTGASYEQYF,TGCGCCAGTGGTACAGGGGCCTCCTACGAGCAGTACTTC
14,.,TRBV5-6,TRBJ2-5,.,CASSLRSYQETQYF,TGTGCCAGCAGCTTGAGGAGTTACCAAGAGACCCAGTACTTC
15,TRBD1,TRBV7-9,TRBJ2-7,.,CASSSRDRASGEQYF,TGTGCCAGCAGCTCCCGGGACAGGGCCTCGGGGGAGCAGTACTTC
11,TRBD2,TRBV20-1,TRBJ2-1,.,CSANPAGSRIF,TGCAGTGCTAACCCAGCGGGAAGTCGGATCTTC
15,.,TRBV7-2,TRBJ1-4,.,CASRITPGDNEKLFF,TGTGCCAGCAGGATTACACCTGGTGATAATGAAAAACTGTTTTTT
16,.,TRBV5-1,TRBJ1-4,.,CASSPRGPTTNEKLFF,TGCGCCAGCAGCCCCAGGGGTCCCACAACTAATGAAAAACTGTTTTTT
15,TRBD1,TRBV19,TRBJ1-5,.,CASSPQTGANQPQHF,TGTGCCAGTAGTCCCCAGACAGGGGCCAATCAGCCCCAGCATTTT
15,TRBD1,TRBV7-3,TRBJ2-5,.,CASSRGQGPQETQYF,TGTGCCAGCAGCAGGGGACAGGGGCCTCAAGAGACCCAGTACTTC
14,TRBD1,TRBV18,TRBJ2-7,once,CASSSGTGAYEQYF,TGTGCCAGCTCAAGTGGGACAGGGGCCTACGAGCAGTACTTC
13,.,TRBV5-4,TRBJ2-1,many,CASSLAGGQQQFF,TGTGCCAGCAGCTTGGCCGGAGGACAGCAGCAGTTCTTC
15,.,TRBV27,TRBJ2-2,few,CASSKWTSNTGELFF,TGTGCCAGCAGTAAATGGACATCGAACACCGGGGAGCTGTTTTTT
18,TRBD2,TRBV19,TRBJ2-6,.,CASSTQSGRGSGANVLTF,TGTGCCAGTAGTACCCAAAGCGGGAGGGGATCTGGGGCCAACGTCCTGACTTTC
16,TRBD1,TRBV6-4,TRBJ1-5,.,CASSDPERQGGQPQHF,TGTGCCAGCAGTGACCCCGAGAGACAGGGCGGACAGCCCCAGCATTTT
15,TRBD1,TRBV5-1,TRBJ1-2,.,CASSSPQQGAYGYTF,TGCGCCAGCAGCTCTCCTCAACAGGGGGCCTATGGCTACACCTTC
13,.,TRBV15,TRBJ1-2,once,CATSRGGAYGYTF,TGTGCCACCAGCAGAGGCGGTGCCTATGGCTACACCTTC
15,.,TRBV19,TRBJ1-5,.,CASQKPGAGNQPQHF,TGTGCCAGTCAAAAGCCAGGGGCCGGCAATCAGCCCCAGCATTTT
14,TRBD1,TRBV30,TRBJ2-2,.,CAWSRAGGTGELFF,TGTGCCTGGAGTCGGGCAGGGGGCACCGGGGAGCTGTTTTTT
14,TRBD2,TRBV13,TRBJ2-2,once,CASSLTGLAGAALF,TGTGCCAGCAGCTTGACGGGACTAGCGGGGGCCGCACTTTTT
12,.,TRBV4-1,TRBJ2-1,.,CASSQEQNEQFF,TGCGCCAGCAGCCAAGAACAGAATGAGCAGTTCTTC
14,.,TRBV19,TRBJ1-3,.,CATSGLSRGNTIYF,TGTGCCACTTCAGGGCTGTCGAGAGGAAACACCATATATTTT
12,.,TRBV6-5,TRBJ2-3,.,CASSQSTDTQYF,TGTGCCAGCAGCCAAAGCACAGATACGCAGTATTTT
15,.,TRBV2,TRBJ1-1,.,CASIQSGTVHTEAFF,TGTGCCAGCATTCAATCGGGAACTGTACACACTGAAGCTTTCTTT
11,.,TRBV20-1,TRBJ2-2,.,CSAYRAGELFF,TGCAGTGCCTACAGGGCCGGGGAGCTGTTTTTT
15,TRBD2,TRBV4-2,TRBJ2-7,.,CASSQGSSGGGEQYF,TGTGCCAGCAGCCAAGGTTCTAGCGGGGGAGGCGAGCAGTACTTC
14,TRBD1,TRBV2,TRBJ2-1,.,CASYRDRTYNEQFF,TGTGCCAGCTACCGGGACAGGACCTACAATGAGCAGTTCTTC
19,.,TRBV7-8,TRBJ2-2,.,CASSLAGLITSTNTGELFF,TGTGCCAGCAGCTTAGCGGGACTGATCACCTCGACGAACACCGGGGAGCTGTTTTTT
13,.,TRBV27,TRBJ1-2,.,CASSPTANYGYTF,TGTGCCAGCAGTCCTACCGCTAACTATGGCTACACCTTC
14,.,TRBV6-5,TRBJ1-4,.,CASSYTGGAEKLFF,TGTGCCAGCAGTTACACGGGGGGCGCCGAAAAACTGTTTTTT
16,TRBD1,TRBV18,TRBJ2-5,.,CASSPYGAGGQETQYF,TGTGCCAGCTCACCATACGGGGCAGGGGGCCAAGAGACCCAGTACTTC
13,.,TRBV11-3,TRBJ1-6,once,CASSSSGDSPLHF,TGTGCCAGCAGTTCGTCGGGTGATTCACCCCTCCACTTT
14,TRBD2,TRBV30,TRBJ2-1,.,CAWIERDLYNEQFF,TGTGCCTGGATAGAGCGGGACCTCTACAATGAGCAGTTCTTC
15,TRBD2,TRBV6-5,TRBJ2-7,once,CASSYRGLAGYEQYF,TGTGCCAGCAGTTACCGGGGACTAGCGGGTTACGAGCAGTACTTC